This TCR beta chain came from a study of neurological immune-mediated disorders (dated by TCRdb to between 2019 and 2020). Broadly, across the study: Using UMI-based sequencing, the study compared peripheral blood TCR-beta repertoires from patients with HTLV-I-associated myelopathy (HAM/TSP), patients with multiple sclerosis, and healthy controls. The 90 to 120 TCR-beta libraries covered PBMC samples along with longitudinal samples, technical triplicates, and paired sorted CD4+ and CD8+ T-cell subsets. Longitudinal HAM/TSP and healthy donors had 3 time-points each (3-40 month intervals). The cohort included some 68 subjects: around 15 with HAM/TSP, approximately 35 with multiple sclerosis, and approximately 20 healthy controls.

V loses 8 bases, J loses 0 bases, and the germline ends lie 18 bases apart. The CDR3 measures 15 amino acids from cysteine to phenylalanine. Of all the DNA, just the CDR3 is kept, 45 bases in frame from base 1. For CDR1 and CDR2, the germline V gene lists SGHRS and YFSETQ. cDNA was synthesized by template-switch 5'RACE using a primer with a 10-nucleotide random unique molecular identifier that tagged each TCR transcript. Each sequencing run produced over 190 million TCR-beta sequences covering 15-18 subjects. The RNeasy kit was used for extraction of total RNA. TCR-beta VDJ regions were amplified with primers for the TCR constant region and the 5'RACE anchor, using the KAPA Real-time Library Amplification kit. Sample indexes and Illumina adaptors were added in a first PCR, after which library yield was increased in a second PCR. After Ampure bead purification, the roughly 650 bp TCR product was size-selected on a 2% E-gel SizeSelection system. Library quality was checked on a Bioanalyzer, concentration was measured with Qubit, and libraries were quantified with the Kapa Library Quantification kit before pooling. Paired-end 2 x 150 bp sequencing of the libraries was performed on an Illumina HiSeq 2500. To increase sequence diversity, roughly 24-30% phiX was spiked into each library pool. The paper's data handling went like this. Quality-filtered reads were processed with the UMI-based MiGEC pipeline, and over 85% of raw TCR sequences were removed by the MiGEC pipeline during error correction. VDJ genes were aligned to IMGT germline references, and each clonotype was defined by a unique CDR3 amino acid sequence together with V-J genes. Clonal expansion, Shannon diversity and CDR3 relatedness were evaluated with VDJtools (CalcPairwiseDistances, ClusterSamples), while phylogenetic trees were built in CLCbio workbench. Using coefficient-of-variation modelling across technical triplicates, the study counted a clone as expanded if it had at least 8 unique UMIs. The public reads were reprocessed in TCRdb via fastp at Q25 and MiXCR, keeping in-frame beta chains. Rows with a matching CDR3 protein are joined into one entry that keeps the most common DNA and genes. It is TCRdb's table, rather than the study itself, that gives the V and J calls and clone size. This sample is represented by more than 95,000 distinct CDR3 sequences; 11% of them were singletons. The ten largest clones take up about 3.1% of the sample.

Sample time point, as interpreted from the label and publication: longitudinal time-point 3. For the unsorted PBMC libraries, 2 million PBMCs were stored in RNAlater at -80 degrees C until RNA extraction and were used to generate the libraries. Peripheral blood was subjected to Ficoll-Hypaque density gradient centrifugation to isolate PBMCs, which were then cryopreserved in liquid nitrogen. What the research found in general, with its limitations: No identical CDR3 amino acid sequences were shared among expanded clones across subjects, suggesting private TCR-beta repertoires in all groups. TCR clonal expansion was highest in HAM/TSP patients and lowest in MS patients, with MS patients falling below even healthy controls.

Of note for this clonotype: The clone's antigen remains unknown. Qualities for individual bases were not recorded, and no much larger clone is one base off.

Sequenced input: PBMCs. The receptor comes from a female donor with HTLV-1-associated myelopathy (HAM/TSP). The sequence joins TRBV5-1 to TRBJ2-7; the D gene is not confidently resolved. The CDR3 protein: CASSNSSYSSYEQYF. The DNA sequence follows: TGCGCCAGTAGCAACAGCAGTTACAGCTCCTACGAGCAGTACTTC.